This T cell receptor (beta chain) stems from a study of long-term antiretroviral therapy in people with HIV. Study-wide results and limits: For ART adherence, viral resistance and therapy changes, no data were available. Pre-ART-expanded clones dominated the repertoire at all time points.

CDR1 and CDR2 (germline): SGDLS, YYNGEE. V was clipped by 0 bases and J by 3 bases; unmatched bases: 4. The CDR3 has 15 residues. At survey level, the immunoSEQ assay was run in its v3.0 version. Target depth was about 35,000-50,000 T-cell genomes per sample. Profiling relied on immunoSEQ multiplex PCR, and the TCRdb table lists in-frame clones only, not all of them. The sample includes under 30,000 clones, about four fifths of them seen just once. On this clone: What it binds is not known.

In each sample, roughly 1-11 million cryopreserved PBMC were present before DNA extraction. The source was unsorted PBMCs, collected 3 years after starting antiretroviral therapy. The chain couples TRBV9 to TRBJ2-5, with 8 nucleotides matching TRBD2. The TCR was taken from a man between 18 and 35 years old with HIV. The CDR3 DNA sequence: TGTGCCAGCAGCGTAGTGGAAGCGGGGGAAGAGACCCAGTACTTC. Protein product: CASSVVEAGEETQYF.